Shown below are 25 T cell receptor beta chains from a single sample sequenced in a study of blood T cells in healthy people across ages. A second 7 to 11 cycle PCR used barcoded and J-beta primers. TCRdb independently ran MiXCR on the 5' RACE reads; one entry per CDR3 protein. The sample has hundreds of thousands of distinct CDR3 sequences; about 30% are singletons. The sequencing input was blood. Receptor source: a woman aged 80 or over in good health.

The J gene is TRBJ2-7, the V gene TRBV12-3 or TRBV12-4, with 12 positions matching TRBD2. The junction had 10 bases not matched to a gene; V was cut back by 7 bases and J by 6 bases. The CDR3 runs to 15 residues. In nucleotides, the CDR3 is TGTGCCAGCAACCTTCTAGCGGGAGGGTCGGGCGAGCAGTACTTC. Protein sequence: CASNLLAGGSGEQYF.

This clonotype came up many times. DNA of the CDR3: TGCAGTGCTAGAGCTTTGGGGGACCGGGATTCACCCCTCCACTTT. Protein product: CSARALGDRDSPLHF. This chain links TRBV20-1 with TRBJ1-6, with D perhaps matching TRBD1 (5 bases). Trimming cost V 1 base and J 8 bases, with 15 bases left between them. The CDR3 runs 15 residues. CDR1 DFQATT and CDR2 SNEGSKA come from the germline V gene (reference sequence).

This chain joins TRBV4-3 and TRBJ2-4; 9 nucleotides agree with TRBD1. The J call may be in error: the DNA end matches TRBJ2-7 better. The CDR3 covers 16 residues. Looked up from germline, CDR1 is LGHNA and CDR2 is YSLEER. In nucleotides, the CDR3 is TGCGCCAGCAGCCAAGATTTCACAGGGGGCAAGAACGAGCAGTACTTC. Residues: CASSQDFTGGKNEQYF.

J is TRBJ1-2 and V is TRBV7-2; no clear D. CDR1 and CDR2 from the germline V gene are SGHTA and FQGNSA. The CDR3 sequence is 13 residues long. V was trimmed by 5 bases and J by 8 bases, leaving 15 bases between them. Written as DNA, the CDR3 is TGTGCCAGCAGCAGAGACCGGGAAGGAGGCTACACCTTC. It codes for CASSRDREGGYTF.

At least ten counts were recorded for this clonotype. The V call is TRBV20-1, the J call TRBJ2-1, with 9 bases that match TRBD1. V lost 6 bases and J lost 6; bases outside the gene matches: 6. This CDR3 comprises 13 residues. CDR1 is DFQATT and CDR2 is SNEGSKA in the germline V gene (reference sequence). CDR3 loop: CSARTGVANEQFF. In DNA form, the CDR3 reads TGCAGTGCCCGGACAGGGGTTGCCAATGAGCAGTTCTTC.

Concerning this clonotype itself: A read error may explain this, as a much larger clone is one base away. V and J are TRBV27 and TRBJ2-1; D possibly matches TRBD1 or TRBD2 (5 bases each). This CDR3 has 17 residues. V lost 5 bases and J 0 bases, leaving 17 bases between the germline ends. The germline V gene has CDR1 MNHEY and CDR2 SMNVEV (reference sequence). The CDR3 is CASSVGTGYPSYNEQFF. In DNA, the CDR3 is TGTGCCAGCAGTGTCGGGACGGGCTATCCCTCCTACAATGAGCAGTTCTTC.

The CDR3 DNA follows: TGTGCCAGCAGCTTTCGACAGGGGACTTTACTAGGCATTCAGTACTTC. Amino acids: CASSFRQGTLLGIQYF. The chain joins TRBV5-8 to TRBJ2-4; TRBD1 matches at 8 bases. CDR3 length: 16 amino acids. CDR1 and CDR2 (germline): SGHTS, YDEGEE. J gave up 9 bases and V 2 bases, and 13 bases lay outside the gene matches.

The chain recombines TRBV20-1 with TRBJ2-7; TRBD2 matches 15 bases. Germline loops: CDR1 DFQATT, CDR2 SNEGSKA (reference sequence). With 6 bases clipped from V and 6 bases from J, the junction kept 15 bases outside the gene matches. The CDR3 runs to 17 residues. In DNA form, the CDR3 reads TGCAGTGCACCCAAACCGGGACTAGCGGGGGGCCGTGGCGAGCAGTACTTC. Translation gives CSAPKPGLAGGRGEQYF.

This clonotype was seen many times. The chain has TRBV5-1 and TRBJ1-5; D gene ambiguous. The V gene's germline CDR1 is SGHRS and CDR2 YFSETQ. This CDR3 is built from 15 residues. V was clipped by 0 bases and J by 3 bases, with 10 bases between them. CDR3 region: CASSLGTADNQPQHF. The CDR3 bases are TGCGCCAGCAGCTTGGGGACGGCCGACAATCAGCCCCAGCATTTT.

This clonotype has a handful of counts. The J gene is TRBJ2-3, the V gene TRBV3-1; 11 positions agree with TRBD2. Trimming cost V 2 bases and J 9 bases; bases outside gene matches: 10. CDR3 size: 16 residues. Per germline, CDR1 LGHDT and CDR2 YNNKEL (reference sequence). The CDR3 protein is CASSQSQLAGAGTQYF. The CDR3 nucleotides are TGTGCCAGCAGCCAATCTCAACTAGCGGGGGCAGGCACGCAGTATTTT.

Regarding this clonotype: Just one base apart from a much larger clone, this may be a read error. The chain has TRBV30 and TRBJ1-5, with D unclear. Germline V gene data show CDR1 as GTSNPN and CDR2 as SVGIG (reference sequence). This CDR3 region has 12 residues. Here the CDR3 DNA reads TGTGCCTGGAGTATGGCCAATCCGCCCCAGCATTTT. Its protein product is CAWSMANPPQHF.

This clonotype was counted only a few times. The rearrangement links TRBV7-9 to TRBJ1-6; TRBD1 agrees at 7 bases. V lost 4 bases to trimming and J lost 6 bases; unmatched junction nucleotides: 9. The CDR3 has 16 amino acids. CDR1 is SEHNR and CDR2 is FQNEAQ in the germline V gene (reference sequence). Here the CDR3 DNA reads TGTGCCAGCAGCTCCTCACAGGGGTTGGGTAATTCACCCCTCCACTTT. It encodes CASSSSQGLGNSPLHF.

The sample holds a few counts of this clonotype. A much bigger clone sits one base away, suggesting this may be a read error. The chain carries TRBV29-1 and TRBJ2-5; D not certain. This CDR3 contains 12 residues. Trimming shortened V by 7 bases and J by 0 bases, and 9 bases separated the two germline ends. CDR1 is SQVTM, CDR2 ANQGSEA, per germline. The CDR3 nucleotides read TGCAGCGGTCTAGGACACCAAGAGACCCAGTACTTC. Residues: CSGLGHQETQYF. The full variable domain, in which reference TRBV29-1 and TRBJ2-5 provide the parts outside the CDR3, is SAVISQKPSRDICQRGTSLTIQCQVDSQVTMMFWYRQQPGQSLTLIATANQGSEATYESGFVIDKFPISRPNLTFSTLTVSNMSPEDSSIYLCSGLGHQETQYFGPGTRLLVL.

This clonotype was seen a handful of times. The chain is built from TRBV3-1 and TRBJ1-2; a weak D match, TRBD1 (5 bases). This CDR3 spans 13 amino acids. The V gene's germline CDR1 is LGHDT and CDR2 YNNKEL (reference sequence). V was pared by 1 base and J by 5 bases, with 8 bases between. CDR3 sequence (DNA): TGTGCCAGCAGCCAAGGGAAGGGGTATGGCTACACCTTC. It yields the protein CASSQGKGYGYTF.

This clonotype was counted many times. This chain uses TRBV20-1 with TRBJ2-7; D is unresolved. The germline CDR1 and CDR2 sequences are DFQATT and SNEGSKA (reference sequence). Trimming removed 4 bases at V and 4 bases at J, with 14 bases between. The CDR3 has 13 residues. CDR3 amino acids: CSATGSPGYEQYF. The CDR3 DNA is TGCAGTGCTACTGGCAGTCCCGGATACGAGCAGTACTTC.

This clonotype has a count of ten or more. The V and J genes are TRBV28 and TRBJ2-3; D might be TRBD2 (6 bases). Germline CDR1 is MDHEN and CDR2 is SYDVKM. The CDR3 consists of 15 residues. The ends were cut back, 5 bases at V and 1 base at J, with 13 bases in the middle. CDR3 loop: CASSMPGGGTDTQYF. CDR3 DNA sequence: TGTGCCAGCAGTATGCCCGGGGGTGGCACAGATACGCAGTATTTT. The variable domain in full, with the rest retrieved from reference TRBV28 and TRBJ2-3, is DVKVTQSSRYLVKRTGEKVFLECVQDMDHENMFWYRQDPGLGLRLIYFSYDVKMKEKGDIPEGYSVSREKKERFSLILESASTNQTSMYLCASSMPGGGTDTQYFGPGTRLTVL.

This clonotype was found a few times. This chain links TRBV28 with TRBJ1-1, with TRBD1 as a possible D gene (5 bases). Germline lookup yields CDR1 MDHEN and CDR2 SYDVKM. CDR3 length: 15 amino acids. Trimming left V 4 bases short and J 2 bases short, with 14 bases between. The CDR3 sequence: CASSSEGTANTEAFF. The CDR3 nucleotides read TGTGCCAGCAGTTCGGAGGGGACGGCCAACACTGAAGCTTTCTTT.

This chain connects TRBV20-1 to TRBJ1-2; maybe TRBD1 (5 bases). V shed 6 bases and J shed 5 bases, with 22 bases lying between them. The length of the CDR3 is 15 residues. Germline V lookup: CDR1 DFQATT, CDR2 SNEGSKA (reference sequence). CDR3 sequence (DNA): TGCAGTGCCGCAATGCTGGACACTGCCGGATATGGCTACACCTTC. Amino acid sequence: CSAAMLDTAGYGYTF.

This clonotype was counted many times. The rearrangement links TRBV6-2 or TRBV6-3 to TRBJ2-3, with D unclear. Germline V CDR1 and CDR2: MNHEY, SVGEGT. Trimming stripped 3 bases from V and 10 bases from J, with 14 bases between. This CDR3 is 13 amino acids long. This CDR3 reads CASSYPGPRPQYF. Here the CDR3 DNA reads TGTGCCAGCAGTTATCCGGGTCCCCGGCCGCAGTATTTT.

About this clonotype: Possible read error: a much larger clone is one base away. The genes are TRBV6-2 or TRBV6-3 and TRBJ2-7; TRBD2 might be the D (5 bases). Per the germline V gene, CDR1 is MNHEY and CDR2 is SVGEGT. V lost 2 bases to trimming and J lost 7 bases, with 15 bases between them. The CDR3 has 14 amino acids. The CDR3 coding sequence is TGTGCCAGCAGTTACGGACTCGAGTACAATGAGCAGTACTTC. Translation gives CASSYGLEYNEQYF.

This chain connects TRBV18 to TRBJ1-5; 10 nucleotides match TRBD1. Germline CDR1 and CDR2: KGHSH and LQKENI. After removal of 6 bases from V and 6 bases from J, the junction contained 5 bases not matched to a gene. This CDR3 spans 14 amino acids. The CDR3 bases are TGTGCCAGCTCTCCGACAGGGGGCAGTCAGCCCCAGCATTTT. This encodes CASSPTGGSQPQHF.

There are a few counts of this clonotype. One base away lies a much larger clone, so this may be a sequencing read error. The chain employs TRBV6-1 and TRBJ2-1; D possibly corresponds to TRBD2 (7 bases). V dropped 6 bases and J dropped 6 bases, with 24 bases sitting between them. Germline CDR1 reads MNHNS; CDR2 reads SASEGT. The CDR3 extends over 17 amino acids. As DNA, the CDR3 is TGTGCCAGCAGACCCCCCGGAGGGGCGGGGGCTAGCAATGAGCAGTTCTTC. Residues: CASRPPGGAGASNEQFF.

This clonotype was detected many times. The J gene is TRBJ2-5, the V gene TRBV30, with D maybe TRBD2 (5 bases). Germline loops: CDR1 GTSNPN, CDR2 SVGIG (reference sequence). The CDR3 has 15 residues. The V end lost 2 bases, the J end lost 2 bases, and 15 bases lay between the germline ends. DNA for the CDR3: TGTGCCTGGAGTTCCCCCTCCGGGATACAAGAGACCCAGTACTTC. This gives the protein CAWSSPSGIQETQYF.

A word on this clonotype: Being one base from a much bigger clone, this may be a read error. The V gene is TRBV7-9, the J gene TRBJ1-5; D is perhaps TRBD1 (6 bases). The germline V gene encodes CDR1 SEHNR and CDR2 FQNEAQ (reference sequence). The CDR3 is 13 residues long. CDR3 DNA sequence: TGTTCCAGCAGCCAGGGGTTCAATCAGCCCCAGCATTTT. Its protein is CSSSQGFNQPQHF.

This chain joins TRBV20-1 and TRBJ1-2, with 10 bases fitting TRBD1. Germline trimming cut 6 bases from V and 5 bases from J; bases unmatched to any gene: 6. Germline values: CDR1 DFQATT, CDR2 SNEGSKA (reference sequence). The CDR3 sequence is 13 residues long. CDR3 DNA sequence: TGCAGTGCGCGGGACAGGGGACCGTATGGCTACACCTTC. Its protein product is CSARDRGPYGYTF.